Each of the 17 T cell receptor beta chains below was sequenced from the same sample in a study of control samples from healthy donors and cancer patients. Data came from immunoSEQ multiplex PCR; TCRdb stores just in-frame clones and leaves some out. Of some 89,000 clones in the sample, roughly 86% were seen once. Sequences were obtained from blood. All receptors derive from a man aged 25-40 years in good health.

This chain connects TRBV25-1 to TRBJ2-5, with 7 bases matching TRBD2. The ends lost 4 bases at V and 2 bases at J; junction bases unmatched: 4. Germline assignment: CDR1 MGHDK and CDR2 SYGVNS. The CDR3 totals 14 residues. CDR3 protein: CASSVGGGQETQYF. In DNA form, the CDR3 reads TGTGCCAGCAGTGTGGGGGGGGGTCAAGAGACCCAGTACTTC.

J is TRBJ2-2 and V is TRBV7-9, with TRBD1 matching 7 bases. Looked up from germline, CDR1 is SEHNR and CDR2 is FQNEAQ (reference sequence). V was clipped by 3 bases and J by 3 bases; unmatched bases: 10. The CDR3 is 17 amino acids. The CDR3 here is CASSLTTGTEYTGELFF. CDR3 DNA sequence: TGTGCCAGCAGCTTGACCACCGGGACAGAGTACACCGGGGAGCTGTTTTTT.

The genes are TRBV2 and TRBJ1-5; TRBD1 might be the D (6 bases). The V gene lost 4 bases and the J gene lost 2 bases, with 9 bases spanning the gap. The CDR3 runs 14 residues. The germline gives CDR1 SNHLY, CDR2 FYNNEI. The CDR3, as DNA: TGTGCCAGCAGTGGACAGGTCCGCAATCAGCCCCAGCATTTT. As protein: CASSGQVRNQPQHF.

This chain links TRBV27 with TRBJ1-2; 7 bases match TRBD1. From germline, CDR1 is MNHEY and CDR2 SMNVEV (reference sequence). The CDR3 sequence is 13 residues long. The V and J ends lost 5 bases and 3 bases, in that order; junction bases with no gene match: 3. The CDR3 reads CASSEGGHYGYTF. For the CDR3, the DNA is TGTGCCAGCAGTGAAGGGGGCCACTATGGCTACACCTTC.

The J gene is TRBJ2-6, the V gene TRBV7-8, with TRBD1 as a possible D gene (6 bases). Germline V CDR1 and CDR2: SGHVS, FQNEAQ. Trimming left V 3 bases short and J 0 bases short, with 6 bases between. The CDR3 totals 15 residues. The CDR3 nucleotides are TGTGCCAGCAGCTTGGGGGCCTCTGGGGCCAACGTCCTGACTTTC. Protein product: CASSLGASGANVLTF.

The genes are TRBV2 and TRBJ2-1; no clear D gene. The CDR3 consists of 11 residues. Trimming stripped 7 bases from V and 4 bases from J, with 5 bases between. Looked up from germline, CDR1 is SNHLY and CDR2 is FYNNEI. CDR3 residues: CASNIYNEQFF. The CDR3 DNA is TGTGCCAGCAACATATACAATGAGCAGTTCTTC. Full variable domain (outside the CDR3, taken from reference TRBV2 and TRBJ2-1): EPEVTQTPSHQVTQMGQEVILRCVPISNHLYFYWYRQILGQKVEFLVSFYNNEISEKSEIFDDQFSVERPDGSNFTLKIRSTKLEDSAMYFCASNIYNEQFFGPGTRLTVL.

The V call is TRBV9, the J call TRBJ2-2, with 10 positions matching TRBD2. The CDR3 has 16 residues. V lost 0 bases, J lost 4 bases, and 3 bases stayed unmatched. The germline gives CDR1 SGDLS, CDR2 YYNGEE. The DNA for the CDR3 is TGTGCCAGCAGCGTAGCCAGCGGGGGGGGCACCGGGGAGCTGTTTTTT. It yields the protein CASSVASGGGTGELFF.

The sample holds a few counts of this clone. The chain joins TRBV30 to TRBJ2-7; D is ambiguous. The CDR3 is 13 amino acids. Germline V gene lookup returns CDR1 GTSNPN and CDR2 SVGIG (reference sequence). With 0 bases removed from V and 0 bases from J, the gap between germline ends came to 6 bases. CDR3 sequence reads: CAWSVGPSYEQYF. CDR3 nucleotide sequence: TGTGCCTGGAGTGTAGGGCCCTCCTACGAGCAGTACTTC.

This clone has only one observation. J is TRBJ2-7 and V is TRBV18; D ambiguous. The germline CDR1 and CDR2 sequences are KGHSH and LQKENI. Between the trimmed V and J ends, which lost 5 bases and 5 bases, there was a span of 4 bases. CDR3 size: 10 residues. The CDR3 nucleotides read TGTGCCAGCTCAAGCCACGAGCAGTACGTC. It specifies CASSSHEQYV.

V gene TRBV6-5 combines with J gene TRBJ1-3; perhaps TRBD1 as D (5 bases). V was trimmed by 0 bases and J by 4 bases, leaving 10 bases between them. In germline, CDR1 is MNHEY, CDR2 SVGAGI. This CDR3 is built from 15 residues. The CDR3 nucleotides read TGTGCCAGCAGTTACTCGGGAACAGGCGGAAACACCATATATTTT. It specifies CASSYSGTGGNTIYF.

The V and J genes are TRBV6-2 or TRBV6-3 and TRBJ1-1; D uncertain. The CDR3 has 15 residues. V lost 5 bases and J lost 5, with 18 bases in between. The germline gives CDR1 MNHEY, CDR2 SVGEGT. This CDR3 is CASSPATGIRTEAFF. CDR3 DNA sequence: TGTGCCAGCAGTCCCGCGACCGGGATAAGGACTGAAGCTTTCTTT.

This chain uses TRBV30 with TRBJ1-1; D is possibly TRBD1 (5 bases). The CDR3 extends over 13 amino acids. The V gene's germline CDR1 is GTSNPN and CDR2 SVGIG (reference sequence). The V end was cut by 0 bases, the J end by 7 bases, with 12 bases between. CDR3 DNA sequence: TGTGCCTGGAGTGTCCCAATGAGGGGTGAAGCTTTCTTT. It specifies CAWSVPMRGEAFF.

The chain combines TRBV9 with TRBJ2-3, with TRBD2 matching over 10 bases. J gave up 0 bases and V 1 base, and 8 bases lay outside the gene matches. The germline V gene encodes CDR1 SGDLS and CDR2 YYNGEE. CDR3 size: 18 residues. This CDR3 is CASSVHGAGGESTDTQYF. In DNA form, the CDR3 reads TGTGCCAGCAGCGTACACGGAGCGGGGGGGGAAAGCACAGATACGCAGTATTTT.

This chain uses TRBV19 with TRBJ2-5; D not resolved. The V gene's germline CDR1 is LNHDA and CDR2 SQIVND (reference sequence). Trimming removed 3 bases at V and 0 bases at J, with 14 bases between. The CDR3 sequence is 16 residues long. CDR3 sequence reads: CASSMWGRANQETQYF. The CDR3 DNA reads TGTGCCAGTAGTATGTGGGGTAGGGCTAACCAAGAGACCCAGTACTTC.

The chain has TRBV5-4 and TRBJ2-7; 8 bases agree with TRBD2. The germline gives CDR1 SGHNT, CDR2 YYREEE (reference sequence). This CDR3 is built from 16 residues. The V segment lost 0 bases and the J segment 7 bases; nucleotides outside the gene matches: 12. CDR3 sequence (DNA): TGTGCCAGCAGCTTGGGTGGGGGCGGGAGGAGGGGAGAGCAGTACTTC. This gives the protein CASSLGGGGRRGEQYF.

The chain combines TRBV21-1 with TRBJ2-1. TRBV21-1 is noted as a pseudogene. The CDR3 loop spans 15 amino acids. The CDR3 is CASSKGGRSYNEQFF. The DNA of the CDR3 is TGTGCCAGCAGCAAAGGGGGACGCTCCTACAATGAGCAGTTCTTC.

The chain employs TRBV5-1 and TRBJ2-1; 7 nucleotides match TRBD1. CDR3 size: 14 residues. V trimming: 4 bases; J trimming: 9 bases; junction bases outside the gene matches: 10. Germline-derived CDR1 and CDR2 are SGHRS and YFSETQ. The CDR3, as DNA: TGCGCCAGCAGCATTCGGACAGGCGTTTCTGAGCAGTTCTTC. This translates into CASSIRTGVSEQFF.